This TCR beta chain is drawn from a study of tumor and adjacent non-tumor tissue in lung cancer. Study summary: On average, productive TCRbeta reads reached roughly 4.2 million per sample. Study-wide findings and caveats: Compared with tumor, normal lung showed significantly lower TCR diversity.

A modified ARM-PCR protocol with three rounds of nested PCR amplified TCRbeta. MiXCR, applied by TCRdb to the multiplex PCR reads, yields one record per CDR3 protein. In the table there are about 98,000 distinct CDR3 sequences, roughly 78% of which are singletons. Comment on this clonotype: Its antigen is still unknown. The CDR3 carries no conserved terminal phenylalanine or tryptophan, so it likely arises from a read error. Because the CDR3's place on the DNA is in doubt, the DNA is left out and the CDR3 is given as listed by TCRdb.

The CDR3 length is 18 residues, termini included. CDR1 and CDR2 (germline): LGHNA, YNFKEQ. This sample's RNA came from whole unsorted tissue. This non-tumor lung sample came from over 3 cm beyond the tumor edge. The sequence came from a man in his sixties with small cell lung cancer. V is TRBV4-2 and J is TRBJ1-3; TRBD1 is the table's D call and was not checked against the DNA. The sample was distant non-tumor lung tissue. CDR3 residues: CASSQAHQWAASGNTIHC.